Below, 6 T cell receptor beta chains from the same sample are listed, as sequenced in a study of graft-versus-host responses after intestinal transplantation. This table comes from immunoSEQ multiplex PCR, and its TCRdb copy is limited to in-frame clones, with some not included. The sample has about 81,000 clones, about 91% seen once; the top ten hold approximately 0.35%. No antigens are known for them. The material was unstimulated CD4+ T cells sorted from spleen or lymph node cells, obtained before transplant. These receptors all come from a human donor who was the organ donor for an intestinal transplant.

The chain uses TRBV19 and TRBJ2-5; perhaps TRBD2 as D (5 bases). Germline V lookup: CDR1 LNHDA, CDR2 SQIVND (reference sequence). The length of the CDR3 is 14 residues. Trimming pared 1 base from V and 2 bases from J, leaving 8 bases between. The CDR3 sequence is CASSIAGRQETQYF. The CDR3 bases are TGTGCCAGTAGTATAGCGGGAAGACAAGAGACCCAGTACTTC.

This chain joins TRBV28 and TRBJ2-2; possibly TRBD2 for D (6 bases). Trimming pared 6 bases from V and 1 base from J, leaving 15 bases between. The CDR3 length is 16 residues. Germline CDR1 and CDR2: MDHEN and SYDVKM. CDR3 in DNA: TGTGCCAGCAGAACTGGCGGGACCGAGAACACCGGGGAGCTGTTTTTT. Its translation: CASRTGGTENTGELFF.

The chain recombines TRBV5-1 with TRBJ2-5; perhaps TRBD1 as D (6 bases). The end of the DNA fits TRBJ2-7 better, so the J call may be wrong. Germline assignment: CDR1 SGHRS and CDR2 YFSETQ. This CDR3 comprises 14 residues. CDR3 bases: TGCGCCAGCAGCTTTCTGGACAGCTCGTACGAGCAGTACTTC. This translates into CASSFLDSSYEQYF.

The chain is built from TRBV6-6 and TRBJ2-7; 14 bases match TRBD2. CDR3 length: 16 amino acids. From germline, CDR1 is MNHNY and CDR2 SVGAGI (reference sequence). With 4 bases clipped from V and 4 bases from J, the junction kept 6 bases outside the gene matches. CDR3 loop: CASSFSRLAGGYEQYF. The CDR3 DNA reads TGTGCCAGCAGTTTTTCTCGACTAGCGGGGGGGTACGAGCAGTACTTC.

V is TRBV10-3 and J is TRBJ2-7; 9 bases align to TRBD2. The CDR3 is 15 residues long. Unmatched junction bases numbered 6, after V lost 0 bases and J lost 6 bases. CDR1 ENHRY and CDR2 SYGVKD come from the germline V gene. The DNA for the CDR3 is TGTGCCATCAGTGAGTCCCTAGCGGGGCGGAGCGAGCAGTACTTC. Protein: CAISESLAGRSEQYF.

The chain uses TRBV9 and TRBJ2-7; 9 bases line up with TRBD2. The V gene's germline CDR1 is SGDLS and CDR2 YYNGEE. The V segment lost 0 bases and the J segment 0 bases; nucleotides outside the gene matches: 7. This CDR3 is built from 17 residues. The CDR3 loop reads CASSVGRVAGDSYEQYF. The CDR3 DNA reads as TGTGCCAGCAGCGTAGGCCGCGTAGCGGGAGACTCCTACGAGCAGTACTTC.